This entry describes one T cell receptor (beta chain). The data were obtained in a study of control samples from healthy donors and cancer patients. The CDR3 covers 17 residues. V was trimmed by 4 bases and J by 0 bases, leaving 17 bases between them. Germline values: CDR1 ENHRY, CDR2 SYGVKD. Using immunoSEQ multiplex PCR, the repertoire was profiled, and TCRdb retains in-frame clones only, with some absent. The data contain approximately 100,000 clones, roughly 92% of them singletons. Material for sequencing was blood. The chain carries TRBV10-3 and TRBJ2-3; D assignment may be TRBD1 or TRBD2 (6 bases each). The sequence was obtained from a human donor in good health. The donor label of this sample is uncertain. CDR3 nucleotide sequence: TGTGCCATCAGTGTGGGTCGAGGGGGGTATAGCACAGATACGCAGTATTTT. Amino acid sequence: CAISVGRGGYSTDTQYF.